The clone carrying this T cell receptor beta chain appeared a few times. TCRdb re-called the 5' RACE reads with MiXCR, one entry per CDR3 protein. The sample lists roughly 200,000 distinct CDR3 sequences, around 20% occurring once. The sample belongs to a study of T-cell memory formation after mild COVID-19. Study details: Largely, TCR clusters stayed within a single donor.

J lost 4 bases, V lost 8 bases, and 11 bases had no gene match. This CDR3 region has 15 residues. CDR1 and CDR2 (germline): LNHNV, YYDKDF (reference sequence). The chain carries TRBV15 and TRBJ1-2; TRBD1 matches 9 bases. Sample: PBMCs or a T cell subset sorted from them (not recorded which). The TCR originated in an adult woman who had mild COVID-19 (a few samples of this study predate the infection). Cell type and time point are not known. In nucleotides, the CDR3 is TGTGCCACCTCGGAGATGACAGGGGGGCTCTATGGCTACACCTTC. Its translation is CATSEMTGGLYGYTF.